The rows below give T cell receptor beta chains drawn from one sample of a study of cytomegalovirus exposure and HLA in healthy donors. The table came from immunoSEQ multiplex PCR; TCRdb's copy has only in-frame clones and leaves some out. The sample carries approximately 130,000 clones, around 77% recorded once. Specimen: PBMCs. The receptor source for this set is a man in his fifties in good health and CMV-seronegative. The conserved cysteine and the conserved F or W are not part of the CDR3 here. Fields, in order: J gene, V gene, CDR3 protein.

J gene: TRBJ2-3; V gene: TRBV11-2; CDR3 protein: ASSFSASTDTQY
J gene: TRBJ2-2; V gene: TRBV4-1; CDR3 protein: ASSQDKMADSNTGELF
J gene: TRBJ2-1; V gene: TRBV5-1; CDR3 protein: ASSLRRELNEQF
J gene: TRBJ1-1; V gene: TRBV6-1; CDR3 protein: ASSETVRDTEAF
J gene: TRBJ2-7; V gene: TRBV7-2; CDR3 protein: ASSTLAGASYEQY
J gene: TRBJ1-5; V gene: TRBV7-2; CDR3 protein: ASSLGSGAYSWNQPQH
J gene: TRBJ1-4; V gene: TRBV15; CDR3 protein: ATSRPQGAVEKLF
J gene: NA; V gene: TRBV6-6; CDR3 protein: ASSTTSGSYEQY
J gene: TRBJ2-2; V gene: TRBV7-2; CDR3 protein: ASSLGPGAKTGELF
J gene: TRBJ2-2; V gene: TRBV19; CDR3 protein: ASIEGNTGELF
J gene: TRBJ2-7; V gene: TRBV18; CDR3 protein: ASSYTPGQATYEQY
J gene: TRBJ1-1; V gene: TRBV9; CDR3 protein: ASSVEPGQGAGVNTEAF
J gene: TRBJ2-5; V gene: TRBV5-1; CDR3 protein: ASRLAASETQY
J gene: TRBJ2-2; V gene: TRBV11-2; CDR3 protein: ASSLDFRGGELF
J gene: TRBJ2-7; V gene: TRBV5-8; CDR3 protein: ASSLVGEQY
J gene: TRBJ1-3; V gene: TRBV18; CDR3 protein: ASSPRTVSGNTIY
J gene: TRBJ2-7; V gene: TRBV11-2; CDR3 protein: ASSTTGTANYEQY
J gene: TRBJ2-5; V gene: TRBV10-3; CDR3 protein: AIRRDRGPETQY
J gene: TRBJ2-1; V gene: TRBV19; CDR3 protein: ASSTGGNEQF
J gene: TRBJ2-7; V gene: TRBV11-2; CDR3 protein: ASSSQLAEAYEQY
J gene: TRBJ2-5; V gene: TRBV10-1; CDR3 protein: ASSGPGAGQETQY
J gene: TRBJ2-7; V gene: TRBV27; CDR3 protein: ASSLSAGGPSEQY
J gene: TRBJ1-5; V gene: TRBV19; CDR3 protein: ASSIVSGSNQPQH
J gene: TRBJ1-5; V gene: TRBV27; CDR3 protein: ASRPGTVGQPQH
J gene: TRBJ2-6; V gene: TRBV10-3; CDR3 protein: ATTGQFSSGANVLT
J gene: TRBJ1-2; V gene: TRBV30; CDR3 protein: AWNRAWGYT
J gene: TRBJ1-5; V gene: TRBV29-1; CDR3 protein: SVETGQSNQPQH
J gene: TRBJ2-7; V gene: TRBV30; CDR3 protein: AWSRFGLAGGQY
J gene: TRBJ1-2; V gene: TRBV27; CDR3 protein: VSSSKDRPNYGYT
J gene: TRBJ2-2; V gene: TRBV25-1; CDR3 protein: ASSKRGGYNAGELF
J gene: TRBJ1-4; V gene: TRBV6-5; CDR3 protein: ASSYGGGQGEKLF
J gene: TRBJ2-7; V gene: TRBV9; CDR3 protein: ASSVRDRGDEQY
J gene: TRBJ1-5; V gene: TRBV13; CDR3 protein: ASKRTLYNQPQH
J gene: TRBJ2-1; V gene: TRBV10-3; CDR3 protein: AISEGTSGSGEQF
J gene: TRBJ1-5; V gene: TRBV27; CDR3 protein: ASSPRTGQPQH
J gene: TRBJ2-1; V gene: TRBV9; CDR3 protein: ASSVGLAEYNEQF
J gene: TRBJ1-3; V gene: TRBV7-2; CDR3 protein: ASTPSGSGNTIY
J gene: TRBJ2-7; V gene: TRBV15; CDR3 protein: ATSRAPGSGASYEQY
J gene: TRBJ1-4; V gene: TRBV7-9; CDR3 protein: ASSLPGTTNEKLF
J gene: TRBJ2-1; V gene: TRBV5-6; CDR3 protein: ASSLGVAAEQF
J gene: TRBJ2-1; V gene: TRBV2; CDR3 protein: ASSARYLLLATDEQF
J gene: TRBJ2-6; V gene: TRBV6-4; CDR3 protein: ASSGSDSSGANVLT
J gene: TRBJ2-2; V gene: TRBV7-3; CDR3 protein: ASSLRRGAGELF
J gene: TRBJ2-7; V gene: TRBV19; CDR3 protein: ASSPGSAGVDEQY
J gene: TRBJ2-3; V gene: TRBV28; CDR3 protein: ASSLGTSLGWGTDTQY
J gene: TRBJ1-2; V gene: TRBV5-6; CDR3 protein: ASSHYGTGKYGYT
J gene: TRBJ2-2; V gene: TRBV28; CDR3 protein: ASSFSGSITGELF
J gene: TRBJ2-2; V gene: TRBV7-3; CDR3 protein: ASSTFYTGELF
J gene: TRBJ2-7; V gene: TRBV7-8; CDR3 protein: ASSSNQEAAGGYEQY
J gene: TRBJ2-3; V gene: TRBV7-6; CDR3 protein: ASSLGLSTDTQY
J gene: TRBJ2-1; V gene: TRBV29-1; CDR3 protein: SVEAKSSYNEQF
J gene: TRBJ2-1; V gene: TRBV5-1; CDR3 protein: ASSSLADPYNEQF
J gene: TRBJ2-1; V gene: TRBV2; CDR3 protein: ASSEETGGRSEQF